The 23 T cell receptor beta chains listed next were all sequenced from one sample in a study of blood T cell repertoires in COVID-19. This table comes from immunoSEQ multiplex PCR, and its TCRdb copy is limited to in-frame clones, with some not included. This table has some 290,000 clones, 85% to 90% appearing once. Specimen: PBMCs or T cells enriched from blood (not recorded which). The origin of the receptors is a woman aged 25 to 39 who had recovered from COVID-19.

The chain links TRBV28 to TRBJ2-5; 7 nucleotides agree with TRBD2. CDR3 length: 14 residues. The junction had 5 bases not matched to a gene; V was cut back by 6 bases and J by 1 base. Germline-derived CDR1 and CDR2 are MDHEN and SYDVKM. The CDR3 DNA reads TGTGCCAGCAGGATTAGCGGGTTCCAAGAGACCCAGTACTTC. Translation gives CASRISGFQETQYF.

The V and J genes are TRBV28 and TRBJ2-3, with 7 nucleotides matching TRBD1. This CDR3 has 18 residues. The germline V gene encodes CDR1 MDHEN and CDR2 SYDVKM. J was trimmed by 1 base and V by 5 bases; bases with no gene match: 15. CDR3 sequence reads: CASSPRTGAAIGTDTQYF. The CDR3 region has the DNA TGTGCCAGCAGTCCTCGAACAGGGGCCGCTATTGGCACAGATACGCAGTATTTT.

This clone was observed once. The chain joins TRBV7-9 to TRBJ1-5; D is ambiguous. V was shortened by 5 bases and J by 7 bases, with 21 bases between the two germline ends. The germline V gene encodes CDR1 SEHNR and CDR2 FQNEAQ (reference sequence). CDR3 length: 16 amino acids. The CDR3 sequence: CASSKNGGNSGQPQHF. Written as DNA, the CDR3 is TGTGCCAGCAGCAAAAACGGAGGGAATTCGGGCCAGCCCCAGCATTTT.

The V gene is TRBV3-1 (or the pseudogene TRBV3-2), the J gene TRBJ2-2; 15 bases map to TRBD2. Germline assignment: CDR1 LGHDT and CDR2 YNNKEL (reference sequence). The CDR3 extends over 16 amino acids. The V segment lost 4 bases and the J segment 3 bases; nucleotides outside the gene matches: 0. CDR3 coding DNA: TGTGCCAGCAGCCGGACTAGCGGGAGGGACACCGGGGAGCTGTTTTTT. Translating gives CASSRTSGRDTGELFF.

The chain links TRBV19 to TRBJ1-2, with 10 bases that match TRBD1. The CDR3 contains 14 residues. The germline V gene has CDR1 LNHDA and CDR2 SQIVND (reference sequence). V gave up 7 bases and J gave up 3 bases; unmatched junction bases: 5. As DNA, the CDR3 is TGTGCCAGTATGCGAGGACAGGGGGACTATGGCTACACCTTC. It specifies CASMRGQGDYGYTF.

To note about this clone: The same CDR3 is also encoded by other DNA sequences in this sample. This CDR3 reads CASSRGLAGDEQYF. The DNA of the CDR3 is TGTGCCAGCAGTAGGGGACTAGCGGGAGACGAGCAGTACTTC. The rearrangement uses TRBV6-5 and TRBJ2-7, with TRBD2 identical over 14 bases. J gave up 5 bases and V 5 bases, and 2 bases lay outside the gene matches. From germline, CDR1 is MNHEY and CDR2 SVGAGI. The CDR3 contains 14 residues.

The J gene is TRBJ1-1, the V gene TRBV10-3; D not certain. The V gene lost 4 bases and the J gene lost 1 base, with 10 bases spanning the gap. From germline, CDR1 is ENHRY and CDR2 SYGVKD. This CDR3 spans 14 amino acids. CDR3 sequence reads: CAISGEGSNTEAFF. CDR3 bases: TGTGCCATCAGTGGGGAGGGATCGAACACTGAAGCTTTCTTT.

The V and J genes are TRBV10-2 and TRBJ1-2, with D perhaps matching TRBD1 (5 bases). The CDR3 covers 14 residues. The V end lost 3 bases, the J end lost 4 bases, and 12 bases lay between the germline ends. The germline CDR1 and CDR2 sequences are WSHSY and SAAADI. CDR3 region: CASSDGGKLYGYTF. DNA of the CDR3: TGCGCCAGCAGTGATGGGGGGAAACTCTATGGCTACACCTTC.

The J gene is TRBJ1-4, the V gene TRBV7-2, with 8 bases matching TRBD1. The V gene end was trimmed by 4 bases and the J gene end by 10 bases; junction bases not matched to a gene: 8. Germline CDR1 SGHTA, CDR2 FQGNSA. This CDR3 is 14 amino acids long. Written as DNA, the CDR3 is TGTGCCAGCAGCTCGGCGACAGGGGCGGGAAAACTGTTTTTT. This sequence encodes CASSSATGAGKLFF.

The V and J genes are TRBV3-1 (or the pseudogene TRBV3-2) and TRBJ2-1; 7 positions agree with TRBD1. The CDR3 spans 16 residues. Per germline, CDR1 LGHDT and CDR2 YNNKEL (reference sequence). J gave up 4 bases and V 2 bases, and 8 bases lay outside the gene matches. CDR3 in amino acids: CASSQRGGWTYNEQFF. CDR3 in DNA: TGTGCCAGCAGCCAACGAGGGGGCTGGACTTACAATGAGCAGTTCTTC.

This clone has just one count. The gene calls are TRBV7-9 and TRBJ2-2; no reliable D call. CDR3 length: 17 residues. CDR1 and CDR2 from the germline V gene are SEHNR and FQNEAQ (reference sequence). Trimming took off 5 bases at V and 3 bases at J, with 19 bases between the two ends. CDR3 bases: TGTGCCAGCAGCCCACTACCCCTTGGCTCGTACACCGGGGAGCTGTTTTTT. Amino acids: CASSPLPLGSYTGELFF. The full variable domain, with the rest looked up from reference TRBV7-9 and TRBJ2-2, is DTGVSQNPRHKITKRGQNVTFRCDPISEHNRLYWYRQTLGQGPEFLTYFQNEAQLEKSRLLSDRFSAERPKGSFSTLEIQRTEQGDSAMYLCASSPLPLGSYTGELFFGEGSRLTVL.

CDR3 region: CASSFYQSRGNTIYF. CDR3 sequence (DNA): TGTGCCAGCAGTTTCTACCAATCCAGGGGGAACACCATATATTTT. This chain joins TRBV28 and TRBJ1-3, with 7 bases aligning to TRBD1. Germline V gene sequence: CDR1 MDHEN, CDR2 SYDVKM. The CDR3 runs to 15 residues. After removal of 3 bases from V and 7 bases from J, the junction contained 9 bases not matched to a gene. Drawing the rest from reference TRBV28 and TRBJ1-3, the complete variable domain is DVKVTQSSRYLVKRTGEKVFLECVQDMDHENMFWYRQDPGLGLRLIYFSYDVKMKEKGDIPEGYSVSREKKERFSLILESASTNQTSMYLCASSFYQSRGNTIYFGEGSWLTVV.

The chain links TRBV2 to TRBJ2-7; TRBD2 matches at 10 bases. The CDR3 is 14 amino acids. Germline assignment: CDR1 SNHLY and CDR2 FYNNEI. V was clipped by 11 bases and J by 2 bases; unmatched bases: 9. CDR3 nucleotides: TGTGCCGTATCACGGACTAGCGGAGCCTACGAGCAGTACTTC. It is translated as CAVSRTSGAYEQYF.

J is TRBJ2-7 and V is TRBV5-1; 7 positions match TRBD1. Germline CDR1 SGHRS, CDR2 YFSETQ. With 3 bases clipped from V and 1 base from J, the junction kept 4 bases outside the gene matches. The CDR3 is 14 amino acids. CDR3 loop: CASSYTGVSYEQYF. In DNA, the CDR3 is TGCGCCAGCAGCTATACAGGGGTATCCTACGAGCAGTACTTC.

This sequence joins TRBV10-1 and TRBJ2-1; 9 bases are a match to TRBD1. The CDR3 has 14 residues. Germline V gene sequence: CDR1 WNHNN, CDR2 SYGVQD (reference sequence). V lost 6 bases to trimming and J lost 7 bases; unmatched junction nucleotides: 7. CDR3 DNA: TGCGCCAGCAGGGGACAGGGACCAGGTAATGAGCAGTTCTTC. Amino acid sequence: CASRGQGPGNEQFF.

The V and J genes are TRBV7-2 and TRBJ2-1, with 11 bases identical to TRBD2. The length of the CDR3 is 16 residues. CDR1 and CDR2 from the germline V gene are SGHTA and FQGNSA. Trimming at V came to 5 bases and at J to 1 base, leaving 4 bases not matched to a gene. CDR3 region: CASSKLAGASYNEQFF. The CDR3, as DNA: TGTGCCAGCAGCAAACTAGCGGGAGCGTCCTACAATGAGCAGTTCTTC.

This rearrangement joins TRBV7-6 to TRBJ1-3, with 7 bases matching TRBD1. The CDR3 covers 16 residues. Germline V CDR1 and CDR2: SGHVS, FNYEAQ. V lost 4 bases to trimming and J lost 3 bases; unmatched junction nucleotides: 9. CDR3 bases: TGTGCCAGCAGCTCCTCTGACAGGGTAAATGGAAACACCATATATTTT. Amino acid sequence: CASSSSDRVNGNTIYF.

This clone came up once. This sequence joins TRBV19 and TRBJ1-2, with 10 bases identical to TRBD1. The CDR3 covers 15 residues. Trimming cost V 5 bases and J 5 bases; bases outside gene matches: 8. Germline values: CDR1 LNHDA, CDR2 SQIVND (reference sequence). In DNA form, the CDR3 reads TGTGCCAGTAGTCTTCGACAGGGGGCAGGGTATGGCTACACCTTC. Translated, it gives CASSLRQGAGYGYTF.

The rearrangement links TRBV7-6 to TRBJ2-7, with D possibly being TRBD2 (7 bases). Trimming removed 1 base from V and 5 bases from J, with 12 bases in between. CDR1 is SGHVS and CDR2 is FNYEAQ in the germline V gene. The CDR3 is 14 amino acids. The CDR3 protein is CASSLVGGGHEQYF. DNA of the CDR3: TGTGCCAGCAGCTTAGTAGGGGGAGGGCACGAGCAGTACTTC.

V and J are TRBV6-4 and TRBJ2-7; maybe TRBD1 (6 bases). Trimming shortened V by 2 bases and J by 2 bases, and 7 bases separated the two germline ends. Germline CDR1 is MRHNA and CDR2 is SNTAGT. The CDR3 is 13 amino acids. The CDR3: CASSDGQTYEQYF. CDR3 DNA sequence: TGTGCCAGCAGTGACGGACAGACCTACGAGCAGTACTTC.

The chain joins TRBV7-9 to TRBJ2-1, with a possible D match to TRBD2 (5 bases). The germline gives CDR1 SEHNR, CDR2 FQNEAQ (reference sequence). CDR3 length: 16 amino acids. The V and J ends lost 4 bases and 3 bases respectively, with 16 bases between them. CDR3 nucleotide sequence: TGTGCCAGCAGCTGGGTCCAGTCGGGGATCTACAATGAGCAGTTCTTC. It codes for CASSWVQSGIYNEQFF.

The V gene is TRBV7-2, the J gene TRBJ2-2; 9 bases align to TRBD1. Germline values: CDR1 SGHTA, CDR2 FQGNSA. Losses at the gene ends were 5 bases for V and 8 bases for J; bases not matched to a gene: 6. This CDR3 spans 14 amino acids. DNA of the CDR3: TGTGCCAGCAGCCGGGACAGGGCAGCTGGGGAGCTGTTTTTT. It translates to CASSRDRAAGELFF.

The V gene is TRBV9, the J gene TRBJ2-4; the D gene is possibly TRBD1 (7 bases). The CDR3 spans 13 residues. The V end was cut by 3 bases, the J end by 8 bases, with 12 bases between. CDR1 and CDR2 (germline): SGDLS, YYNGEE. Here the CDR3 reads CASSEEGAHIQYF. The CDR3 nucleotides read TGTGCCAGCAGCGAGGAGGGGGCCCACATTCAGTACTTC.